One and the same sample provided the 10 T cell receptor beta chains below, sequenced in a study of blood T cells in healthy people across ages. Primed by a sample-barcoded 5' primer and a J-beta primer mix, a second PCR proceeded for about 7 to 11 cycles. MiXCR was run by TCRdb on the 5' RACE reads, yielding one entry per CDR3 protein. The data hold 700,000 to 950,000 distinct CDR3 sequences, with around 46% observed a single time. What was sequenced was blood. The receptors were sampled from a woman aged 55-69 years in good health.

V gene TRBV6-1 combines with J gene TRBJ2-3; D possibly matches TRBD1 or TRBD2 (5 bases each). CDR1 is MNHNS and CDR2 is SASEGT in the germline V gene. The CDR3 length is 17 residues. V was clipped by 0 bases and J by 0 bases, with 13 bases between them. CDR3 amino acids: CASSEACGGPSTDTQYF. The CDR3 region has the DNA TGTGCCAGCAGTGAAGCGTGTGGGGGACCTAGCACAGATACGCAGTATTTT.

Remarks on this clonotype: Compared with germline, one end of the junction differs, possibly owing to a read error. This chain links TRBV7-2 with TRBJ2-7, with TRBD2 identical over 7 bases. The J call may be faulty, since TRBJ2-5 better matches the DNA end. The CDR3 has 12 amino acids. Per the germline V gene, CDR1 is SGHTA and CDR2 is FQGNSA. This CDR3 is CASSLAGKTQYF. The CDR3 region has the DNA TGTGCCAGCAGTTTAGCGGGCAAGACCCAGTACTTC.

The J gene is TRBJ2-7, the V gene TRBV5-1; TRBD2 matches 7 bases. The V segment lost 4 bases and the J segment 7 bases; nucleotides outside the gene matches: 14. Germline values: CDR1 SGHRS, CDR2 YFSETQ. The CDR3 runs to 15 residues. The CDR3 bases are TGCGCCAGCAGCGCGAGCGGGACGTACCACAATGAGCAGTACTTC. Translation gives CASSASGTYHNEQYF.

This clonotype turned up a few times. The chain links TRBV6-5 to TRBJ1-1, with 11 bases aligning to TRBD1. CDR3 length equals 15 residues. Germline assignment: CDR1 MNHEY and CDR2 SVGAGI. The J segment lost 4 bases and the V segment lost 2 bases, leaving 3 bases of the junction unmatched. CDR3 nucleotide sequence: TGTGCCAGCAGTTACCCCGGGACAGGGGGCACTGAAGCTTTCTTT. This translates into CASSYPGTGGTEAFF.

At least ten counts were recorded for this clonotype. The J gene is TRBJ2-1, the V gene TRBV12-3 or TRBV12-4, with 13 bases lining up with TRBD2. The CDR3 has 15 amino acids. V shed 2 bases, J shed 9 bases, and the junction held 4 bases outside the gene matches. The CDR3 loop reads CASSLRTSGSSEQFF. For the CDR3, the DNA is TGTGCCAGCAGTTTACGGACTAGCGGGAGCAGTGAGCAGTTCTTC.

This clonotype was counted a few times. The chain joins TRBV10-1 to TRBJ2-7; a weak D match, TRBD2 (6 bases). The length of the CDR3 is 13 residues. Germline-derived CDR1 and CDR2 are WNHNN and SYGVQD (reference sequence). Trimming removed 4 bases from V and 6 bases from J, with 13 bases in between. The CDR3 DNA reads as TGCGCCAGCAGTGTGACGGGGGTCCCCGAGCAGTACTTC. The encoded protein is CASSVTGVPEQYF.

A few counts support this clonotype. This CDR3 reads CASNNGLAVEQYF. In DNA form, the CDR3 reads TGTGCCAGCAATAACGGACTAGCGGTAGAGCAGTACTTC. The chain combines TRBV6-2 or TRBV6-3 with TRBJ2-5; TRBD2 matches at 10 bases. This CDR3 has 13 amino acids. Germline V gene data show CDR1 as MNHEY and CDR2 as SVGEGT. V lost 7 bases, J lost 11 bases, and 10 bases stayed unmatched.

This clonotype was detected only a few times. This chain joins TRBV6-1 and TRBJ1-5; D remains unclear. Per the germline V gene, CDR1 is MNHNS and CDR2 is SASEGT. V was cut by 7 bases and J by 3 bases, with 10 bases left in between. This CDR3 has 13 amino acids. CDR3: CASNGLLNQPQHF. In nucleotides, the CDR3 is TGTGCCAGCAATGGACTCCTCAATCAGCCCCAGCATTTT.

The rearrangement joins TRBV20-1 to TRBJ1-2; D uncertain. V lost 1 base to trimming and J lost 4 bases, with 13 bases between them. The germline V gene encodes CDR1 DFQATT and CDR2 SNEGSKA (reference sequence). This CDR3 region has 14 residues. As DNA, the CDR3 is TGCAGTGCTAGAGGAATCGACCTATCCTATGGCTACACCTTC. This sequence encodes CSARGIDLSYGYTF.

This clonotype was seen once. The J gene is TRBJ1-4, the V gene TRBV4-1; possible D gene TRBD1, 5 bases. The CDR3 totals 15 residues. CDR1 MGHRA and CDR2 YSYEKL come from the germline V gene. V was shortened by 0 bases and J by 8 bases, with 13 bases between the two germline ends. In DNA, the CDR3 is TGCGCCAGCAGCCAAGATCGGTGGGGCTTGGAAAAACTGTTTTTT. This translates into CASSQDRWGLEKLFF.